The rows below give T cell receptor beta chains drawn from one sample of a study of brain T cells in children with intractable seizures. The protocol was immunoSEQ multiplex PCR, while the TCRdb copy is restricted to in-frame clones and leaves out a portion. The sample includes about 340,000 clones, 93% of them seen just once. The sample here was peripheral blood, taken 5 to 6 months after surgery. These receptors originate from a boy younger than two with tuberous sclerosis and intractable seizures. Each CDR3 is given with its conserved first and last residue. The D gene is left open where the match is weak. Clone size is stated in some rows and not others, as once, few, many or a class when expanded.

j_gene: TRBJ1-2
v_gene: TRBV27
len: 14
d_gene: -
abundance: -
CDR3nt: TGTGCCAGCAGTCCTCGAACTGGACAGTATGGCTACACCTTC
CDR3aa: CASSPRTGQYGYTF

j_gene: TRBJ1-2
v_gene: TRBV3-1/TRBV3-2
len: 15
d_gene: -
abundance: once
CDR3nt: TGTGCCAGCAGCCCCGACAGGCTGACAAACTATGGCTACACCTTC
CDR3aa: CASSPDRLTNYGYTF

j_gene: TRBJ1-1
v_gene: TRBV5-8
len: 12
d_gene: -
abundance: -
CDR3nt: TGTGCCAGCAGCTACGACAGAACTGAAGCTTTCTTT
CDR3aa: CASSYDRTEAFF

j_gene: TRBJ2-2
v_gene: TRBV9
len: 17
d_gene: TRBD2
abundance: -
CDR3nt: TGTGCCAGCAGCCGGGGAGGGGTCCCTGTGAACACCGGGGAGCTGTTTTTT
CDR3aa: CASSRGGVPVNTGELFF

j_gene: TRBJ2-1
v_gene: TRBV7-3
len: 13
d_gene: -
abundance: few
CDR3nt: TGTGCCAGCAGCTTATCCGTTAGTAATGAGCAGTTCTTC
CDR3aa: CASSLSVSNEQFF

j_gene: TRBJ2-7
v_gene: TRBV9
len: 14
d_gene: -
abundance: -
CDR3nt: TGTGCCAGCAGCGTAGGGCACGGACCCTACGAGCAGTACTTC
CDR3aa: CASSVGHGPYEQYF

j_gene: TRBJ1-1
v_gene: TRBV29-1
len: 14
d_gene: -
abundance: -
CDR3nt: TGCAGCGTTGGGTACGCGACCGGGGGCACTGAAGCTTTCTTT
CDR3aa: CSVGYATGGTEAFF

j_gene: TRBJ2-2
v_gene: TRBV27
len: 17
d_gene: -
abundance: -
CDR3nt: TGTGCCAGCAGTCCGATTCCGGGACAATTGAACACCGGGGAGCTGTTTTTT
CDR3aa: CASSPIPGQLNTGELFF

j_gene: TRBJ2-3
v_gene: TRBV3-1/TRBV3-2
len: 17
d_gene: TRBD2
abundance: -
CDR3nt: TGTGCCAGCAGCCAGACGGGCGGAGCGGGGAGCACAGATACGCAGTATTTT
CDR3aa: CASSQTGGAGSTDTQYF

j_gene: TRBJ1-1
v_gene: TRBV6-6
len: 12
d_gene: -
abundance: -
CDR3nt: TGTGCCAGCAGTCCGGTGAACACTGAAGCTTTCTTT
CDR3aa: CASSPVNTEAFF

j_gene: TRBJ1-1
v_gene: TRBV19
len: 13
d_gene: -
abundance: few
CDR3nt: TGTGCCAGTACCGCCTTTATGAACACTGAAGCTTTCTTT
CDR3aa: CASTAFMNTEAFF

j_gene: TRBJ2-2
v_gene: TRBV6-5
len: 15
d_gene: TRBD1
abundance: few
CDR3nt: TGTGCCAGCAGTTACCAAACAGGGGGCGGCGGGGAGCTGTTTTTT
CDR3aa: CASSYQTGGGGELFF

j_gene: TRBJ2-2
v_gene: TRBV11-3
len: 17
d_gene: -
abundance: -
CDR3nt: TGTGCCAGCAGCCCACGGGTAGGGCTATCCAACACCGGGGAGCTGTTTTTT
CDR3aa: CASSPRVGLSNTGELFF

j_gene: TRBJ1-1
v_gene: TRBV4-2
len: 14
d_gene: -
abundance: -
CDR3nt: TGTGCCAGCAGTACACCGTCAATGAACACTGAAGCTTTCTTT
CDR3aa: CASSTPSMNTEAFF

j_gene: TRBJ1-2
v_gene: TRBV14
len: 14
d_gene: -
abundance: -
CDR3nt: TGTGCCAGCAGCTTTCACTTAGACAGCTATGGCTACACCTTC
CDR3aa: CASSFHLDSYGYTF

j_gene: TRBJ1-3
v_gene: TRBV5-6
len: 16
d_gene: -
abundance: -
CDR3nt: TGTGCCAGCAGCTTGGCCGGGGCAGGATCTGGAAACACCATATATTTT
CDR3aa: CASSLAGAGSGNTIYF

j_gene: TRBJ1-1
v_gene: TRBV5-6
len: 12
d_gene: TRBD1
abundance: -
CDR3nt: TGTGCCAGCAGCTTTGGGACAGCCAAAGCTTTCTTT
CDR3aa: CASSFGTAKAFF

j_gene: TRBJ1-4
v_gene: TRBV29-1
len: 15
d_gene: TRBD1
abundance: -
CDR3nt: TGCAGCGTCCGGGACAGGGGGCTCACTAATGAAAAACTGTTTTTT
CDR3aa: CSVRDRGLTNEKLFF

j_gene: TRBJ2-2
v_gene: TRBV27
len: 15
d_gene: -
abundance: once
CDR3nt: TGTGCCAGCAGTTTCGTCGGGGCTAACACCGGGGAGCTGTTTTTT
CDR3aa: CASSFVGANTGELFF

j_gene: TRBJ2-5
v_gene: TRBV19
len: 14
d_gene: TRBD2
abundance: -
CDR3nt: TGTGCCAGTAGTAAACTAGCGGGTGCCGAGACCCAGTACTTC
CDR3aa: CASSKLAGAETQYF

j_gene: TRBJ2-3
v_gene: TRBV6-1
len: 13
d_gene: -
abundance: -
CDR3nt: TGTGCCAGCAGTGAAAGGGCAGCCGATACGCAGTATTTT
CDR3aa: CASSERAADTQYF

j_gene: TRBJ2-7
v_gene: TRBV11-2
len: 15
d_gene: TRBD2
abundance: -
CDR3nt: TGTGCCAGCAGCAAAATGACTAGCGTGTTGGGGGAGCAGTACTTC
CDR3aa: CASSKMTSVLGEQYF

j_gene: TRBJ1-6
v_gene: TRBV7-6
len: 18
d_gene: -
abundance: -
CDR3nt: TGTGCCAGCAGCCCACTGGGGCAGGCCGATTCTAATAATTCACCCCTCCACTTT
CDR3aa: CASSPLGQADSNNSPLHF

j_gene: TRBJ2-7
v_gene: TRBV6-5
len: 15
d_gene: -
abundance: -
CDR3nt: TGTGCCAGCAGCGCCCCGGGGTTCCTCCCCTACGAGCAGTACTTC
CDR3aa: CASSAPGFLPYEQYF

j_gene: TRBJ1-2
v_gene: TRBV20-1
len: 11
d_gene: -
abundance: few
CDR3nt: TGCAGTGCCACAACGAACTATGGCTACACCTTC
CDR3aa: CSATTNYGYTF

j_gene: TRBJ2-7
v_gene: TRBV20-1
len: 15
d_gene: TRBD1
abundance: -
CDR3nt: TGCAGTGCTAGTGACTGGGGACAGGGAGACTACGAGCAGTACTTC
CDR3aa: CSASDWGQGDYEQYF

j_gene: TRBJ1-1
v_gene: TRBV5-6
len: 17
d_gene: -
abundance: -
CDR3nt: TGTGCCAGCAGCTTTTTTCTCCTAGGGACACTGAACACTGAAGCTTTCTTT
CDR3aa: CASSFFLLGTLNTEAFF

j_gene: TRBJ2-1
v_gene: TRBV30
len: 13
d_gene: TRBD1
abundance: -
CDR3nt: TGTGCCTGGCGACAGGGGGCAATCAATGAGCAGTTCTTC
CDR3aa: CAWRQGAINEQFF

j_gene: TRBJ2-7
v_gene: TRBV9
len: 13
d_gene: -
abundance: -
CDR3nt: TGTGCCAGCAGCGTCGACGGTTTCTACGAGCAGTACTTC
CDR3aa: CASSVDGFYEQYF

j_gene: TRBJ1-2
v_gene: TRBV11-2
len: 15
d_gene: -
abundance: -
CDR3nt: TGTGCCAGCACCTCTCAAGACATTTTTAAGAGTGGCTACACCTTC
CDR3aa: CASTSQDIFKSGYTF

j_gene: TRBJ2-5
v_gene: TRBV3-1/TRBV3-2
len: 12
d_gene: -
abundance: -
CDR3nt: TGTGCCAGCAGCCACTCCCAAGAGACCCAGTACTTC
CDR3aa: CASSHSQETQYF

j_gene: TRBJ1-5
v_gene: TRBV21-1
len: 16
d_gene: -
abundance: once
CDR3nt: TGTGCCAGCAGCAAACCGGGACAGGGTTGCAATCAGCCCCAGCATTTT
CDR3aa: CASSKPGQGCNQPQHF

j_gene: TRBJ2-7
v_gene: TRBV19
len: 13
d_gene: TRBD1
abundance: -
CDR3nt: TGTGCCAGTAGTCGAGGACAGGGCTACGAGCAGTACTTC
CDR3aa: CASSRGQGYEQYF

j_gene: TRBJ2-3
v_gene: TRBV7-2
len: 16
d_gene: TRBD2
abundance: -
CDR3nt: TGTGCCAGCAGCCCTCAATCGGGGGGAGAGGTCGATACGCAGTATTTT
CDR3aa: CASSPQSGGEVDTQYF

j_gene: TRBJ2-3
v_gene: TRBV29-1
len: 14
d_gene: -
abundance: -
CDR3nt: TGCAGCGTCTCCGGCAGGGTGAGCACAGATACGCAGTATTTT
CDR3aa: CSVSGRVSTDTQYF